This TCR beta chain was retrieved from a study of technical replicates of blood from several donors. The CDR3 is 15 amino acids. Per the germline V gene, CDR1 is SGHNT and CDR2 is YENEEA. Trimming pared 0 bases from V and 6 bases from J, leaving 9 bases between. The protocol was immunoSEQ multiplex PCR, while the TCRdb copy is restricted to in-frame clones and leaves out a portion. The data show about 62,000 clones, 85% to 90% seen once. V is TRBV11-3 and J is TRBJ1-6, with D perhaps matching TRBD1 (6 bases). Sequencing was done on a sample of PBMCs. This clonotype was obtained from a human donor in good health. Some clones in this sample may be carry-over from other donors' samples. The CDR3 here is CASSLDGQPNSPLHF. DNA of the CDR3: TGTGCCAGCAGCTTAGATGGACAGCCTAATTCACCCCTCCACTTT.